Presented here are 8 T cell receptor beta chains from one specimen sequenced in a study of blood T cell repertoires in COVID-19. TCRdb's table, derived via immunoSEQ multiplex PCR, lists solely in-frame clones and lacks some. The sample holds fewer than 85,000 clones; approximately 79% are singletons and the top ten take just over 2.5%. Sequencing input: peripheral blood. Every receptor here comes from a human donor with acute or convalescent COVID-19. The donor label of this sample is uncertain.

The chain has TRBV5-1 and TRBJ2-7; TRBD1 matches 7 bases. The CDR3 has 15 residues. V dropped 0 bases and J dropped 2; count of bases not matched to a gene: 5. Looked up from germline, CDR1 is SGHRS and CDR2 is YFSETQ. Here the CDR3 reads CASSLGGTAPYEQYF. The CDR3 coding sequence is TGCGCCAGCAGCTTGGGAGGGACAGCTCCCTACGAGCAGTACTTC.

This clone came up a few times. This chain joins TRBV18 and TRBJ1-4; D call uncertain. Trimming shortened V by 3 bases and J by 4 bases, and 9 bases separated the two germline ends. Germline CDR1 is KGHSH and CDR2 is LQKENI. The CDR3 covers 14 residues. The CDR3 DNA reads TGTGCCAGCTCACCCGAACAGAGTAATGAAAAACTGTTTTTT. Translated: CASSPEQSNEKLFF.

This sequence joins TRBV11-2 and TRBJ2-7; D is perhaps TRBD1 (6 bases). Germline V gene sequence: CDR1 SGHAT, CDR2 FQNNGV. The CDR3 totals 15 residues. V was shortened by 4 bases and J by 0 bases, with 13 bases between the two germline ends. CDR3 protein: CASSSRTESSYEQYF. CDR3 nucleotide sequence: TGTGCCAGCAGCTCCCGGACAGAGAGCTCCTACGAGCAGTACTTC. The full variable domain, rest sourced from reference TRBV11-2 and TRBJ2-7, is EAGVAQSPRYKIIEKRQSVAFWCNPISGHATLYWYQQILGQGPKLLIQFQNNGVVDDSQLPKDRFSAERLKGVDSTLKIQPAKLEDSAVYLCASSSRTESSYEQYFGPGTRLTVT.

The genes are TRBV5-6 and TRBJ1-5; D perhaps matches TRBD1 (6 bases). Germline assignment: CDR1 SGHDT and CDR2 YYEEEE. V was trimmed by 3 bases and J by 5 bases, leaving 15 bases between them. This CDR3 spans 15 amino acids. CDR3: CASSSRVGADQPQHF. The CDR3 region has the DNA TGTGCCAGCAGCTCGCGGGTGGGGGCAGATCAGCCCCAGCATTTT.

V usage is TRBV24-1 and J usage is TRBJ2-1; 7 bases fit TRBD1. Trimming removed 3 bases from V and 6 bases from J; junction bases left unmatched: 10. The CDR3 totals 16 residues. Per germline, CDR1 KGHDR and CDR2 SFDVKD. The CDR3 DNA is TGTGCCACCAGTGATCCCGGACCAGGGGGTAGCAATGAGCAGTTCTTC. It encodes CATSDPGPGGSNEQFF.

The rearrangement uses TRBV7-2 and TRBJ2-3, with 7 bases fitting TRBD2. This CDR3 is 15 amino acids long. Germline V lookup: CDR1 SGHTA, CDR2 FQGNSA. J was trimmed by 2 bases and V by 2 bases; bases with no gene match: 4. CDR3 residues: CASSLLTSATDTQYF. The CDR3 region has the DNA TGTGCCAGCAGCTTACTTACTAGCGCCACAGATACGCAGTATTTT.

This chain's CDR3 is CSARGPSGSYEQYF. CDR3 coding DNA: TGCAGCGCCCGTGGGCCTAGCGGGAGTTACGAGCAGTACTTC. The chain joins TRBV29-1 to TRBJ2-7; 10 nucleotides line up with TRBD2. Looked up from germline, CDR1 is SQVTM and CDR2 is ANQGSEA. This CDR3 has 14 amino acids. V lost 7 bases, J lost 4 bases, and 10 bases stayed unmatched.

The rearrangement joins TRBV19 to TRBJ2-7; D might be TRBD2 (7 bases). V was trimmed by 5 bases and J by 2 bases, leaving 10 bases between them. CDR1 LNHDA and CDR2 SQIVND come from the germline V gene (reference sequence). This CDR3 contains 13 residues. The CDR3 DNA follows: TGTGCCAGTAGTCGGGGGGCCGCCTACGAGCAGTACGTC. It encodes CASSRGAAYEQYV.